This paragraph covers one TCR beta chain sequence. Its cognate antigen is unknown. The germline CDR1 and CDR2 sequences are MNHNS and SASEGT. Trimming at V came to 7 bases and at J to 4 bases, leaving 9 bases not matched to a gene. This CDR3 comprises 15 residues. Isolated RNA was reverse transcribed in full, so expressed TCRB transcripts were sequenced. Assay: immunoSEQ multiplex PCR; the TCRdb copy retains only in-frame clones and omits some. The top ten clones hold 0.55% to 0.75% of a sample with 130,000 or so clones, approximately 9.8% of them seen once. This sample is drawn from a study of beta chain features in type 1 diabetes. Study observations and caveats: For patients and controls alike, PCR might favor shorter templates to the same degree. Relative to healthy donors, patients appeared to have naive, central memory and Treg TCRB repertoires that were more similar. VDJ junctions from type 1 diabetes patients carried fewer insertions and larger deletions.

In all sorted populations, purity surpassed 98%. J is TRBJ1-1 and V is TRBV6-1; 10 nucleotides line up with TRBD1. The sequenced material came from central memory CD4+ T cells from blood. The origin of this receptor is a woman aged 40 to 50 in good health. CDR3: CASNGDRGLGTEAFF. The DNA of the CDR3 is TGTGCCAGCAACGGGGACAGGGGATTGGGCACTGAAGCTTTCTTT.